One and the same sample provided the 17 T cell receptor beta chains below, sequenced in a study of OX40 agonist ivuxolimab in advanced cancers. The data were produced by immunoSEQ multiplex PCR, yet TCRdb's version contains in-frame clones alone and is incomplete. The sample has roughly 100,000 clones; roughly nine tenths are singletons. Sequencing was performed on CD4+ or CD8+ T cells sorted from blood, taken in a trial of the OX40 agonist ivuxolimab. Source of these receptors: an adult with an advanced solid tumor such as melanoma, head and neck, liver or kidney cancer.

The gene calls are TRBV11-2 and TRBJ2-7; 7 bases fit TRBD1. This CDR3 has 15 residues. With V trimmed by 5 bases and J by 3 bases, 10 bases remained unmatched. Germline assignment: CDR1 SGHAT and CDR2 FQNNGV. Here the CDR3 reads CASSPSGTALYEQYF. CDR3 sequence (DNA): TGTGCCAGCAGCCCCTCCGGGACAGCGCTCTACGAGCAGTACTTC.

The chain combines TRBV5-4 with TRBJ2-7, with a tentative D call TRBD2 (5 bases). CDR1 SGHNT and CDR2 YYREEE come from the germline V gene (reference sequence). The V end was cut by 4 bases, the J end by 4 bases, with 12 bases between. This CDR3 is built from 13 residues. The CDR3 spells CASSDNTGYEQYF. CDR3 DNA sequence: TGTGCCAGCAGCGACAACACGGGGTACGAGCAGTACTTC. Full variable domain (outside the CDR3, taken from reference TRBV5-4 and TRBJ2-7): ETGVTQSPTHLIKTRGQQVTLRCSSQSGHNTVSWYQQALGQGPQFIFQYYREEENGRGNFPPRFSGLQFPNYSSELNVNALELDDSALYLCASSDNTGYEQYFGPGTRLTVT.

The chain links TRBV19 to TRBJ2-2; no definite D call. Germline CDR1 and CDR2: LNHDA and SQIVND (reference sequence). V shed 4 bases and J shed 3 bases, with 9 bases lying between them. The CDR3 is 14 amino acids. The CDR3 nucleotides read TGTGCCAGTAGTAGTGCGACTGACACCGGGGAGCTGTTTTTT. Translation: CASSSATDTGELFF.

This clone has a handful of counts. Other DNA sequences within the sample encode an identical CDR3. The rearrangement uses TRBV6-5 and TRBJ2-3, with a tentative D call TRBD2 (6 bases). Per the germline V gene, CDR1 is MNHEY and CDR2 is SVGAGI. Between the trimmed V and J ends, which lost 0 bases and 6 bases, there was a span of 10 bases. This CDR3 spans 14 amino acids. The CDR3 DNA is TGTGCCAGCAGTTACTCGGTTGGGAGGGATACGCAGTATTTT. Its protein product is CASSYSVGRDTQYF.

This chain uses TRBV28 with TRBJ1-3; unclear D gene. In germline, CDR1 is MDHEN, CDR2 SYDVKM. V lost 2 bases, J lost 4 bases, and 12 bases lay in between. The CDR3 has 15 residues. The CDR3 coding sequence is TGTGCCAGCAGTTTAACCATTTCGTCCGGAAACACCATATATTTT. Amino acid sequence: CASSLTISSGNTIYF.

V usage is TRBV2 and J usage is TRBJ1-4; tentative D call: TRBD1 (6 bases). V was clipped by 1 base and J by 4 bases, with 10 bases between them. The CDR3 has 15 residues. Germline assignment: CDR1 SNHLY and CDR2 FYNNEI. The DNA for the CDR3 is TGTGCCAGCAGTGAAGGCAGGGGTCTTAATGAAAAACTGTTTTTT. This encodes CASSEGRGLNEKLFF.

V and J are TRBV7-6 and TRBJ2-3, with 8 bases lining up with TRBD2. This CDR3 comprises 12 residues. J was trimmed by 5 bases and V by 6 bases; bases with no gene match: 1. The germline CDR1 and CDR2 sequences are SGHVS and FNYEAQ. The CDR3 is CASSTSGDTQYF. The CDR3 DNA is TGTGCCAGCAGTACTAGCGGAGATACGCAGTATTTT.

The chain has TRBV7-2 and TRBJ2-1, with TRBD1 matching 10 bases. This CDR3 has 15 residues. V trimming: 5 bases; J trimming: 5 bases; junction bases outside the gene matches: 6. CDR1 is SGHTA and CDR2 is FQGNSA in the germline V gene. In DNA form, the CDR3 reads TGTGCCAGCAGCATGGACAGGGGGGGCCACAATGAGCAGTTCTTC. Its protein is CASSMDRGGHNEQFF. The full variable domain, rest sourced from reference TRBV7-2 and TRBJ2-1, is GAGVSQSPSNKVTEKGKDVELRCDPISGHTALYWYRQSLGQGLEFLIYFQGNSAPDKSGLPSDRFSAERTGGSVSTLTIQRTQQEDSAVYLCASSMDRGGHNEQFFGPGTRLTVL.

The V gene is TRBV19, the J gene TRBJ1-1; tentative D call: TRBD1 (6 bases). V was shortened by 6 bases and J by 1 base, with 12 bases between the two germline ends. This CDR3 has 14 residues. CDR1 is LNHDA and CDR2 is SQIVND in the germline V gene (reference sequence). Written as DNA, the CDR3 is TGTGCCAGTAGGCGACAGGCCTCGAACACTGAAGCTTTCTTT. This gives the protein CASRRQASNTEAFF.

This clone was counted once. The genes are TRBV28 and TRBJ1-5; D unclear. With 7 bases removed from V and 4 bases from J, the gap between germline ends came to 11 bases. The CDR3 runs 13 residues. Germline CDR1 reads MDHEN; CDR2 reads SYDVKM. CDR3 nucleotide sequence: TGTGCCAGCACTCGGCAAAGGAATCAGCCCCAGCATTTT. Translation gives CASTRQRNQPQHF.

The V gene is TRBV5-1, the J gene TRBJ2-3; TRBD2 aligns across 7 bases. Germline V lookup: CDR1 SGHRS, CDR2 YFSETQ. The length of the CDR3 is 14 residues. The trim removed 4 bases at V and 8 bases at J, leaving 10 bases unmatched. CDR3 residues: CASSPDGGSGTQYF. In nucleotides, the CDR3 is TGCGCCAGCAGCCCGGACGGGGGGTCTGGTACGCAGTATTTT. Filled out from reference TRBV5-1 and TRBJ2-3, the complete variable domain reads KAGVTQTPRYLIKTRGQQVTLSCSPISGHRSVSWYQQTPGQGLQFLFEYFSETQRNKGNFPGRFSGRQFSNSRSEMNVSTLELGDSALYLCASSPDGGSGTQYFGPGTRLTVL.

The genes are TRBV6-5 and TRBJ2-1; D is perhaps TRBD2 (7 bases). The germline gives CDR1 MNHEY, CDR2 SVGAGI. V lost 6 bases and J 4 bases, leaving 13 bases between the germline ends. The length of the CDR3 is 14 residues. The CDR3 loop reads CASRGGPGYNEQFF. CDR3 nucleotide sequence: TGTGCCAGCAGGGGGGGGCCGGGATACAATGAGCAGTTCTTC.

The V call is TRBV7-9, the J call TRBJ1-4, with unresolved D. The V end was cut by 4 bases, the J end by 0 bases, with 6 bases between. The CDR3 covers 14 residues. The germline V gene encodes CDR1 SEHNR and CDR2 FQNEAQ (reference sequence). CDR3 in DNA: TGTGCCAGCAGCTCGGGTGCAACTAATGAAAAACTGTTTTTT. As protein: CASSSGATNEKLFF.

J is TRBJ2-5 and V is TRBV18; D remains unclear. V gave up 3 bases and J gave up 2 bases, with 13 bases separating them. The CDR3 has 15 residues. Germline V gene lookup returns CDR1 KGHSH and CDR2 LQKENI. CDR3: CASSPGAIRQETQYF. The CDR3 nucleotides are TGTGCCAGCTCACCGGGCGCGATCAGACAAGAGACCCAGTACTTC.

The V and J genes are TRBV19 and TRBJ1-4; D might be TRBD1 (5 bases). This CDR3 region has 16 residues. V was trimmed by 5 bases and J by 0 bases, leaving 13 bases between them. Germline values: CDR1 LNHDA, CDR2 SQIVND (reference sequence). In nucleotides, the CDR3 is TGTGCCAGTAGTTCTCGGGGCTTCGCAACTAATGAAAAACTGTTTTTT. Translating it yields CASSSRGFATNEKLFF.

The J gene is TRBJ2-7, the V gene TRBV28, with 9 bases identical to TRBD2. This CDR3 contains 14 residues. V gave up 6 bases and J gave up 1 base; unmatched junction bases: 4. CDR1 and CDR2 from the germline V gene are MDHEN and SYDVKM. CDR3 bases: TGTGCCAGCAGGGGCCTAGCGGGGTCCTACGAGCAGTACTTC. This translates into CASRGLAGSYEQYF.

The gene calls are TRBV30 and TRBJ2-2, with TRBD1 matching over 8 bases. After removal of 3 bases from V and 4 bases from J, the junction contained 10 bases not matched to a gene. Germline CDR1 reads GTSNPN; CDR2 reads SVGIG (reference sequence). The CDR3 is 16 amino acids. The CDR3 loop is CAWSPTQGATTGELFF. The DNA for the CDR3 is TGTGCCTGGAGCCCCACCCAGGGGGCGACCACCGGGGAGCTGTTTTTT.